The next 20 T cell receptor beta chains were all read from a single sample in a study of shared clonotypes between healthy human individuals (TCRdb year 2020). Library preparation employed the immunoSEQ multiplex PCR assay. As stored in TCRdb, this immuneACCESS dataset retains in-frame rearrangements with V and J assigned. A fraction of the clones does not appear; measured against another copy, unresolved V genes explain less than half of the discrepancy, and the remainder lacks a known reason. The sample records millions of clones, approximately 94% of which are singletons. About 1.1% of the sample belongs to the ten largest clones. CD8 naive samples were CD45RO-negative cells positively selected for CCR7, giving a CD45RA+CCR7+ population that excluded TemRA cells. Sequences were obtained from naive CD8+ T cells sorted from blood. This sample's cell subset or site label indicates: CD45RA+CCR7+. All receptors come from a man aged 18-30 years in good health.

Only one count was recorded for this clone. V usage is TRBV7-8 and J usage is TRBJ2-3, with 8 bases matching TRBD1. CDR3 size: 16 residues. Germline CDR1 is SGHVS and CDR2 is FQNEAQ. Losses at the gene ends were 5 bases for V and 4 bases for J; bases not matched to a gene: 11. DNA for the CDR3: TGTGCCAGCAGCGACCGACAGGGGACATCCCCAGATACGCAGTATTTT. Translated, it gives CASSDRQGTSPDTQYF.

The CDR3 spells CASSQERTVGEQYF. As DNA, the CDR3 is TGCGCCAGCAGCCAAGAGAGGACAGTGGGGGAGCAGTACTTC. The rearrangement uses TRBV4-1 and TRBJ2-7, with a possible D match to TRBD1 (6 bases). This CDR3 is built from 14 residues. Germline V lookup: CDR1 MGHRA, CDR2 YSYEKL. V was cut by 0 bases and J by 7 bases, with 13 bases left in between.

This chain connects TRBV2 to TRBJ1-2, with D possibly being TRBD1 (6 bases). V lost 5 bases, J lost 8 bases, and 9 bases lay in between. From germline, CDR1 is SNHLY and CDR2 FYNNEI. The CDR3 totals 11 residues. The CDR3 DNA is TGTGCCAGCAGTTCAGGGGTCGGCTACACCTTC. Encoded protein: CASSSGVGYTF.

The chain combines TRBV7-9 with TRBJ1-1, with D perhaps matching TRBD1 (5 bases). The CDR3 covers 14 residues. Germline V CDR1 and CDR2: SEHNR, FQNEAQ (reference sequence). Trimming pared 7 bases from V and 5 bases from J, leaving 17 bases between. The chain's CDR3 is CASTLGWDGTEAFF. In DNA form, the CDR3 reads TGTGCCAGCACCCTGGGTTGGGACGGAACTGAAGCTTTCTTT.

The chain joins TRBV25-1 to TRBJ1-2; D is unclear. Trimming stripped 1 base from V and 8 bases from J, with 17 bases between. There are 15 residues in the CDR3. Germline CDR1 is MGHDK and CDR2 is SYGVNS. In DNA form, the CDR3 reads TGTGCCAGCAGTGAATTGGGCGAGATAGTGCGAGGCTACACCTTC. Translated, it gives CASSELGEIVRGYTF.

The chain is built from TRBV28 and TRBJ2-5, with D unresolved. Trimming stripped 3 bases from V and 3 bases from J, with 8 bases between. This CDR3 is 13 amino acids long. The germline V gene has CDR1 MDHEN and CDR2 SYDVKM. The CDR3 protein is CASSFPAKETQYF. CDR3 nucleotide sequence: TGTGCCAGCAGTTTCCCGGCAAAAGAGACCCAGTACTTC.

The chain links TRBV9 to TRBJ2-1; 10 positions match TRBD2. The CDR3 is made up of 19 amino acids. Per germline, CDR1 SGDLS and CDR2 YYNGEE. The V and J ends lost 1 base and 6 bases, in that order; junction bases with no gene match: 16. CDR3 coding DNA: TGTGCCAGCAGCGTACTAGCGGGAGAGTCGACGAAGATCCGCAATGAGCAGTTCTTC. Protein: CASSVLAGESTKIRNEQFF.

Written as DNA, the CDR3 is TGTGCCACCAGCAGAGATCCCGATCAGCCCCAGCATTTT. Encoded protein: CATSRDPDQPQHF. The rearrangement links TRBV15 to TRBJ1-5; D not resolved. The V gene lost 0 bases and the J gene lost 5 bases, with 5 bases spanning the gap. Looked up from germline, CDR1 is LNHNV and CDR2 is YYDKDF (reference sequence). This CDR3 has 13 residues. The whole variable domain, remainder taken from reference TRBV15 and TRBJ1-5, is DAMVIQNPRYQVTQFGKPVTLSCSQTLNHNVMYWYQQKSSQAPKLLFHYYDKDFNNEADTPDNFQSRRPNTSFCFLDIRSPGLGDTAMYLCATSRDPDQPQHFGDGTRLSIL.

The CDR3, as DNA: TGTGCCAGCAGCTTGGTTGGCAGGGGAGACCATCAGCCCCAGCATTTT. Its protein product is CASSLVGRGDHQPQHF. The V call is TRBV5-8, the J call TRBJ1-5; tentatively, D is TRBD1 (6 bases). The CDR3 has 16 residues. Germline V CDR1 and CDR2: SGHTS, YDEGEE. V lost 0 bases to trimming and J lost 5 bases, with 15 bases between them. Combining the CDR3 with reference TRBV5-8 and TRBJ1-5 gives the whole variable domain EAGVTQSPTHLIKTRGQQATLRCSPISGHTSVYWYQQALGLGLQFLLWYDEGEERNRGNFPPRFSGRQFPNYSSELNVNALELEDSALYLCASSLVGRGDHQPQHFGDGTRLSIL.

V usage is TRBV5-6 and J usage is TRBJ1-5, with TRBD1 identical over 9 bases. Germline CDR1 SGHDT, CDR2 YYEEEE. There are 15 residues in the CDR3. V gave up 4 bases and J gave up 4 bases; unmatched junction bases: 6. The CDR3 sequence: CASSGGQGMNQPQHF. For the CDR3, the DNA is TGTGCCAGCAGCGGGGGACAGGGAATGAATCAGCCCCAGCATTTT.

This clone was observed a single time. J is TRBJ2-3 and V is TRBV15, with 12 bases aligning to TRBD2. V was clipped by 0 bases and J by 4 bases; unmatched bases: 8. CDR1 LNHNV and CDR2 YYDKDF come from the germline V gene (reference sequence). The length of the CDR3 is 18 residues. Here the CDR3 reads CATSRDASGRAGSDTQYF. The CDR3 DNA reads as TGTGCCACCAGCAGAGACGCTAGCGGGAGGGCCGGTTCAGATACGCAGTATTTT.

J is TRBJ2-7 and V is TRBV4-1, with 11 bases aligning to TRBD1. CDR1 and CDR2 (germline): MGHRA, YSYEKL. The CDR3 has 16 amino acids. V shed 4 bases and J 3 bases; nucleotides not matched to a gene: 8. The CDR3 DNA reads TGCGCCAGCAGCCCGCGTGTGGGACAGGGGGACTACGAGCAGTACTTC. Residues: CASSPRVGQGDYEQYF.

This clone appeared a few times. The chain uses TRBV30 and TRBJ2-2; 7 bases fit TRBD2. Germline V gene sequence: CDR1 GTSNPN, CDR2 SVGIG (reference sequence). CDR3 length: 14 residues. The ends lost 0 bases at V and 4 bases at J; junction bases unmatched: 2. The CDR3 DNA reads TGTGCCTGGAGTGTAGGCGGGGGCACCGGGGAGCTGTTTTTT. Its protein product is CAWSVGGGTGELFF. The full variable domain, in which reference TRBV30 and TRBJ2-2 provide the parts outside the CDR3, is SQTIHQWPATLVQPVGSPLSLECTVEGTSNPNLYWYRQAAGRGLQLLFYSVGIGQISSEVPQNLSASRPQDRQFILSSKKLLLSDSGFYLCAWSVGGGTGELFFGEGSRLTVL.

This chain uses TRBV10-2 with TRBJ2-7, with TRBD1 matching 7 bases. V was pared by 4 bases and J by 5 bases, with 11 bases of the junction left unmatched. The germline V gene has CDR1 WSHSY and CDR2 SAAADI. The CDR3 loop spans 15 amino acids. The CDR3 coding sequence is TGCGCCAGCAGTGGGACGACAGGGATGGTCCACGAGCAGTACTTC. Amino acids: CASSGTTGMVHEQYF.

The rearrangement uses TRBV7-6 and TRBJ2-1, with 11 bases that match TRBD1. The CDR3 consists of 13 residues. With 6 bases clipped from V and 7 bases from J, the junction kept 2 bases outside the gene matches. Germline lookup yields CDR1 SGHVS and CDR2 FNYEAQ. The CDR3 sequence: CASRGQGENEQFF. The CDR3 DNA follows: TGTGCCAGCAGGGGACAGGGGGAAAATGAGCAGTTCTTC. Looking up the rest from reference TRBV7-6 and TRBJ2-1 gives the full variable domain: GAGVSQSPRYKVTKRGQDVALRCDPISGHVSLYWYRQALGQGPEFLTYFNYEAQQDKSGLPNDRFSAERPEGSISTLTIQRTEQRDSAMYRCASRGQGENEQFFGPGTRLTVL.

V and J are TRBV13 and TRBJ2-2; D is ambiguous. Germline V CDR1 and CDR2: PRHDT, FYEKMQ (reference sequence). The CDR3 is 11 residues long. The V and J ends lost 8 bases and 6 bases respectively, with 7 bases between them. The CDR3 loop is CASSQAGELFF. In DNA, the CDR3 is TGTGCCAGCTCCCAGGCCGGGGAGCTGTTTTTT.

This chain joins TRBV7-9 and TRBJ1-2; D call uncertain. Per the germline V gene, CDR1 is SEHNR and CDR2 is FQNEAQ (reference sequence). The CDR3 has 16 amino acids. The V and J ends lost 5 bases and 0 bases respectively, with 16 bases between them. CDR3 sequence reads: CASSHPNVVANYGYTF. The CDR3 DNA reads as TGTGCCAGCAGCCATCCAAATGTGGTAGCTAACTATGGCTACACCTTC.

This chain uses TRBV19 with TRBJ1-6; D may be TRBD1 (6 bases). CDR3 length: 12 amino acids. V gave up 4 bases and J gave up 13 bases, with 11 bases separating them. Germline V lookup: CDR1 LNHDA, CDR2 SQIVND (reference sequence). The DNA for the CDR3 is TGTGCCAGTAGTAGCACAGGGCTTCCCCTCCACTTT. Its translation: CASSSTGLPLHF.

The genes are TRBV9 and TRBJ2-1; D possibly corresponds to TRBD2 (5 bases). CDR3 length: 17 amino acids. Germline V gene data show CDR1 as SGDLS and CDR2 as YYNGEE. V was cut by 0 bases and J by 4 bases, with 17 bases left in between. The DNA for the CDR3 is TGTGCCAGCAGCGTAGACGAACCTACCGGGGAATACAATGAGCAGTTCTTC. Protein sequence: CASSVDEPTGEYNEQFF.

The chain uses TRBV4-1 and TRBJ2-7, with a weak D call TRBD2 (6 bases). Germline assignment: CDR1 MGHRA and CDR2 YSYEKL. V was clipped by 1 base and J by 2 bases, with 15 bases between them. The CDR3 extends over 16 amino acids. The CDR3 protein is CASSQVVSGPTYEQYF. CDR3 DNA sequence: TGCGCCAGCAGCCAAGTCGTCAGCGGGCCAACCTACGAGCAGTACTTC.